What follows are 28 T cell receptor beta chains derived from one specimen sequenced in a study of CD8+ T cells in alopecia areata. Extracted RNA was reverse transcribed into cDNA, the sequencing template. Profiling relied on immunoSEQ multiplex PCR, and the TCRdb table lists in-frame clones only, not all of them. The repertoire holds roughly 190,000 clones, with 55% to 70% as singletons. Treatment here: oral pan-JAK inhibitor, 5-10 mg twice daily. The sequenced sample was CD4+ T cells sorted from blood, obtained at week 4, from a patient treated with tofacitinib. The receptors shown here come from a human donor with alopecia areata.

The chain is built from TRBV7-8 and TRBJ2-7; TRBD1 matches at 10 bases. The CDR3 has 14 residues. Losses at the gene ends were 2 bases for V and 5 bases for J; bases not matched to a gene: 3. Germline CDR1 reads SGHVS; CDR2 reads FQNEAQ. The CDR3 here is CASSLSGQGDEQYF. The CDR3 DNA reads as TGTGCCAGCAGCTTATCCGGACAGGGGGACGAGCAGTACTTC.

V and J are TRBV5-4 and TRBJ1-2, with a weak D call TRBD1 (6 bases). Trimming left V 4 bases short and J 7 bases short, with 17 bases between. This CDR3 has 14 residues. Germline values: CDR1 SGHNT, CDR2 YYREEE (reference sequence). The CDR3 coding sequence is TGTGCCAGCAGCCCCTGGTCAGGGGCGGGTGGCTACACCTTC. It specifies CASSPWSGAGGYTF.

This clone was detected only a few times. The V and J genes are TRBV30 and TRBJ1-1; tentatively, D is TRBD1 (5 bases). The V gene lost 5 bases and the J gene lost 4 bases, with 20 bases spanning the gap. This CDR3 has 15 amino acids. Per germline, CDR1 GTSNPN and CDR2 SVGIG (reference sequence). CDR3 region: CAWSSGARGPTEAFF. The CDR3 region has the DNA TGTGCCTGGTCCTCAGGTGCCCGGGGACCCACTGAAGCTTTCTTT.

The V gene is TRBV30, the J gene TRBJ1-6; D not resolved. The CDR3 extends over 13 amino acids. Trimming cost V 2 bases and J 6 bases, with 8 bases left between them. Germline values: CDR1 GTSNPN, CDR2 SVGIG (reference sequence). The CDR3 loop is CAWSSRSNSPLHF. The CDR3, as DNA: TGTGCCTGGAGTAGCAGGAGTAATTCACCCCTCCACTTT.

This clone turned up a few times. The CDR3 region is CSVAQGGNYGYTF. CDR3 in DNA: TGCAGCGTTGCACAGGGTGGTAACTATGGCTACACCTTC. This chain links TRBV29-1 with TRBJ1-2; D may be TRBD1 (6 bases). This CDR3 is built from 13 residues. Germline CDR1 and CDR2: SQVTM and ANQGSEA. Trimming removed 4 bases from V and 1 base from J, with 10 bases in between. Using reference TRBV29-1 and TRBJ1-2 for the parts outside the CDR3, the full variable domain is SAVISQKPSRDICQRGTSLTIQCQVDSQVTMMFWYRQQPGQSLTLIATANQGSEATYESGFVIDKFPISRPNLTFSTLTVSNMSPEDSSIYLCSVAQGGNYGYTFGSGTRLTVV.

The chain employs TRBV30 and TRBJ1-6; D might be TRBD1 (5 bases). The CDR3 totals 12 residues. CDR1 is GTSNPN and CDR2 is SVGIG in the germline V gene (reference sequence). V was pared by 7 bases and J by 8 bases, with 12 bases between. Here the CDR3 reads CASKGWDSPLHF. CDR3 sequence (DNA): TGTGCCTCCAAGGGGTGGGATTCACCCCTCCACTTT.

The chain employs TRBV18 and TRBJ2-6; 8 positions match TRBD1. Losses at the gene ends were 4 bases for V and 0 bases for J; bases not matched to a gene: 5. Germline lookup yields CDR1 KGHSH and CDR2 LQKENI. The CDR3 is 17 amino acids. The CDR3 reads CASSRQGFSSGANVLTF. CDR3 bases: TGTGCCAGCTCACGACAGGGGTTTTCCTCTGGGGCCAACGTCCTGACTTTC.

This sequence joins TRBV29-1 and TRBJ2-5; perhaps D is TRBD1 or TRBD2 (5 bases each). Trimming removed 8 bases at V and 2 bases at J, with 12 bases between. The CDR3 runs 12 residues. Germline V gene sequence: CDR1 SQVTM, CDR2 ANQGSEA. CDR3 sequence (DNA): TGCAGCCCCAAGGGACCGCAAGAGACCCAGTACTTC. Translating it yields CSPKGPQETQYF.

This chain links TRBV29-1 with TRBJ2-7; maybe TRBD2 (5 bases). The V end was cut by 1 base, the J end by 0 bases, with 10 bases between. The CDR3 extends over 14 amino acids. Germline CDR1 SQVTM, CDR2 ANQGSEA. The CDR3: CSVEGPGSSYEQYF. The CDR3 DNA reads TGCAGCGTTGAAGGACCGGGGAGCTCCTACGAGCAGTACTTC.

This rearrangement joins TRBV30 to TRBJ2-1, with D unclear. Trimming pared 6 bases from V and 4 bases from J, leaving 10 bases between. Germline V gene data show CDR1 as GTSNPN and CDR2 as SVGIG (reference sequence). The CDR3 is made up of 12 amino acids. The CDR3 DNA sequence: TGTGCCTGTAGCCCGTCTTACAATGAGCAGTTCTTC. This codes for CACSPSYNEQFF.

This clone occurred a few times. The rearrangement joins TRBV28 to TRBJ1-2; 10 bases are shared with TRBD1. The V gene end was trimmed by 6 bases and the J gene end by 6 bases; junction bases not matched to a gene: 7. This CDR3 is built from 14 residues. CDR1 is MDHEN, CDR2 SYDVKM, per germline. The CDR3 DNA is TGTGCCAGCAGCCGGGACAGGGGAACAGATGGCTACACCTTC. Protein: CASSRDRGTDGYTF.

In this sample, this clone turned up a few times. The rearrangement links TRBV28 to TRBJ1-5, with unresolved D. The CDR3 totals 11 residues. The ends were cut back, 6 bases at V and 7 bases at J, with 7 bases in the middle. CDR1 is MDHEN and CDR2 is SYDVKM in the germline V gene. Written as DNA, the CDR3 is TGTGCCAGCAGCAGTAGACAGCCCCAGCATTTT. Protein: CASSSRQPQHF.

In its sample, this clone was seen a few times. This chain uses TRBV30 with TRBJ1-5, with D perhaps matching TRBD1 (6 bases). This CDR3 spans 13 amino acids. The V end lost 8 bases, the J end lost 3 bases, and 14 bases lay between the germline ends. Germline V gene data show CDR1 as GTSNPN and CDR2 as SVGIG (reference sequence). CDR3 bases: TGTGCCGGATCACAGGGCCTCAATCAGCCCCAGCATTTT. This codes for CAGSQGLNQPQHF.

This clone was observed a handful of times. The identical CDR3 is also encoded by other nucleotide sequences in the sample. V gene TRBV7-9 combines with J gene TRBJ1-1; the D is unclear. Germline V gene data show CDR1 as SEHNR and CDR2 as FQNEAQ (reference sequence). The CDR3 is 13 residues long. V was clipped by 5 bases and J by 0 bases, with 7 bases between them. The CDR3 sequence: CASSLTMNTEAFF. The CDR3 nucleotides read TGTGCCAGCAGCCTAACAATGAACACTGAAGCTTTCTTT.

This chain joins TRBV11-2 and TRBJ1-5; D is unclear. The CDR3 has 16 residues. The germline V gene encodes CDR1 SGHAT and CDR2 FQNNGV. Trimming stripped 4 bases from V and 3 bases from J, with 16 bases between. Here the CDR3 reads CASSSLGGGLNQPQHF. The CDR3 region has the DNA TGTGCCAGCAGCTCTCTCGGTGGCGGACTCAATCAGCCCCAGCATTTT. The whole variable domain, remainder taken from reference TRBV11-2 and TRBJ1-5, is EAGVAQSPRYKIIEKRQSVAFWCNPISGHATLYWYQQILGQGPKLLIQFQNNGVVDDSQLPKDRFSAERLKGVDSTLKIQPAKLEDSAVYLCASSSLGGGLNQPQHFGDGTRLSIL.

This clone was seen only a few times. The chain recombines TRBV28 with TRBJ2-4, with D unresolved. The CDR3 is 12 amino acids. Trimming shortened V by 7 bases and J by 16 bases, and 20 bases separated the two germline ends. Germline V gene data show CDR1 as MDHEN and CDR2 as SYDVKM. CDR3 sequence reads: CASNDPGRITYF. The CDR3 DNA follows: TGTGCCAGCAATGATCCGGGCCGAATAACCTACTTC.

This clone was counted between two and nine times. The V and J genes are TRBV28 and TRBJ1-6; 9 positions match TRBD1. CDR1 and CDR2 from the germline V gene are MDHEN and SYDVKM. The V and J ends lost 8 bases and 7 bases, in that order; junction bases with no gene match: 9. CDR3 size: 15 residues. CDR3 sequence: CASGLGGTGNSPLHF. CDR3 bases: TGTGCCAGCGGCCTCGGGGGGACAGGGAATTCACCCCTCCACTTT.

V usage is TRBV2 and J usage is TRBJ2-1; D is possibly TRBD1 or TRBD2 (6 bases each). CDR3 length: 14 amino acids. Germline CDR1 is SNHLY and CDR2 is FYNNEI. V was clipped by 7 bases and J by 10 bases, with 20 bases between them. The CDR3 sequence is CASTSGWGGTEQFF. Here the CDR3 DNA reads TGTGCCAGCACCTCAGGATGGGGCGGGACAGAGCAGTTCTTC.

The chain joins TRBV7-2 to TRBJ1-2; 8 bases match TRBD1. The germline V gene encodes CDR1 SGHTA and CDR2 FQGNSA. V lost 1 base to trimming and J lost 14 bases; unmatched junction nucleotides: 6. This CDR3 contains 12 residues. The CDR3 loop is CASSLVPQGATF. CDR3 in DNA: TGTGCCAGCAGCTTAGTGCCTCAGGGGGCGACCTTC.

The chain combines TRBV29-1 with TRBJ2-7, with TRBD2 as a possible D gene (8 bases). Trimming shortened V by 1 base and J by 0 bases, and 16 bases separated the two germline ends. Germline values: CDR1 SQVTM, CDR2 ANQGSEA. The CDR3 sequence is 16 residues long. The CDR3 DNA reads TGCAGCGTTGAAGTCGGGGGGGACAGAAGCTCCTACGAGCAGTACTTC. This translates into CSVEVGGDRSSYEQYF.

This clone has just one count. V usage is TRBV4-3 and J usage is TRBJ2-2, with 11 bases identical to TRBD2. The germline CDR1 and CDR2 sequences are LGHNA and YSLEER. Trimming took 2 bases from V and 4 from J; bases not matched to a gene: 3. The CDR3 has 16 amino acids. The CDR3 sequence: CASSQIAGGPTGELFF. The CDR3 DNA sequence: TGCGCCAGCAGCCAAATAGCGGGGGGGCCCACCGGGGAGCTGTTTTTT.

This rearrangement joins TRBV30 to TRBJ1-1, with D maybe TRBD1 (5 bases). Trimming cost V 5 bases and J 2 bases, with 15 bases left between them. The CDR3 runs 14 residues. In germline, CDR1 is GTSNPN, CDR2 SVGIG (reference sequence). The CDR3 DNA follows: TGTGCCTGGTACTTCGCAGGGAACAACACTGAAGCTTTCTTT. It encodes CAWYFAGNNTEAFF.

The chain employs TRBV30 and TRBJ2-7; possible D gene TRBD2, 6 bases. Per the germline V gene, CDR1 is GTSNPN and CDR2 is SVGIG (reference sequence). The CDR3 covers 15 residues. The V end was cut by 4 bases, the J end by 2 bases, with 18 bases between. In nucleotides, the CDR3 is TGTGCCTGGATGACACCGGGACTCCAGACCTACGAGCAGTACTTC. Its translation: CAWMTPGLQTYEQYF.

The J gene is TRBJ1-5, the V gene TRBV6-1; tentative D call: TRBD1 (5 bases). The CDR3 is made up of 11 amino acids. With 8 bases removed from V and 4 bases from J, the gap between germline ends came to 6 bases. Germline V gene data show CDR1 as MNHNS and CDR2 as SASEGT. The CDR3 nucleotides are TGTGCCAGCGAGGGGAATCAGCCCCAGCATTTT. Residues: CASEGNQPQHF.

In its sample, this clone was seen a few times. This chain's CDR3 is CASGQLNTEAFF. The DNA of the CDR3 is TGTGCCAGCGGGCAGTTGAACACTGAAGCTTTCTTT. This rearrangement joins TRBV9 to TRBJ1-1; D uncertain. There are 12 residues in the CDR3. V was cut by 7 bases and J by 0 bases, with 7 bases left in between. Germline lookup yields CDR1 SGDLS and CDR2 YYNGEE.

The chain combines TRBV25-1 with TRBJ1-2, with TRBD1 matching 7 bases. This CDR3 spans 13 amino acids. Per the germline V gene, CDR1 is MGHDK and CDR2 is SYGVNS. Trimming cost V 4 bases and J 5 bases; bases outside gene matches: 4. DNA for the CDR3: TGTGCCAGCAGTGGGACAGGCCGGTATGGCTACACCTTC. It specifies CASSGTGRYGYTF.

The chain carries TRBV25-1 and TRBJ2-7; 8 bases agree with TRBD1. J was trimmed by 1 base and V by 4 bases; bases with no gene match: 6. From germline, CDR1 is MGHDK and CDR2 SYGVNS. The CDR3 totals 15 residues. For the CDR3, the DNA is TGTGCCAGCAGTGGGGGACAGGTCTCTTCCTACGAGCAGTACTTC. Protein: CASSGGQVSSYEQYF.

This chain joins TRBV5-1 and TRBJ1-2; a weak D match, TRBD1 (6 bases). CDR1 is SGHRS, CDR2 YFSETQ, per germline. Trimming cost V 2 bases and J 1 base, with 9 bases left between them. The length of the CDR3 is 14 residues. DNA of the CDR3: TGCGCCAGCAGCTTAGGACAGCTTAACTATGGCTACACCTTC. This codes for CASSLGQLNYGYTF.